The 4 T cell receptor beta chains listed next were all sequenced from one sample in a study of Ad26.COV2.S vaccination and SARS-CoV-2 variants listed by TCRdb under 2021. The sample's treatment or condition label, in plain terms: around 19 received Ad26.COV2.S at low or high dose, single or two shots; about 5 received placebo; per-sample allocation not given. For vaccine and placebo recipients, repertoires were sequenced using samples collected on day 63 after the first injection. The receptor library was made with the immunoSEQ multiplex PCR assay. The clones in this table, taken by TCRdb from immuneACCESS, are in-frame only. Not every clone is retained; where verified, under half of the shortfall comes from an unresolved V gene, and the cause of the rest is unknown. The sample includes 330,000 or so clones, with roughly 90% observed a single time. The top ten hold over 5% of the sample. Sequences were derived from peripheral blood, sampled in a trial of Ad26.COV2.S vaccine versus placebo. Receptors were obtained from a person between 18 and 65 years old who received the Ad26.COV2.S COVID-19 vaccine or a placebo.

This clone was seen just once. This chain links TRBV7-2 with TRBJ2-1; 8 positions agree with TRBD1. The junction had 7 bases not matched to a gene; V was cut back by 3 bases and J by 0 bases. The CDR3 runs 17 residues. Germline CDR1 SGHTA, CDR2 FQGNSA. CDR3 DNA: TGTGCCAGCAGCTTGGAACAGGGGGTTCTCTCCTACAATGAGCAGTTCTTC. Protein: CASSLEQGVLSYNEQFF.

The sample holds a few counts of this clone. The CDR3 DNA is TGCAGCGTTGAACTGTTGTCCGGGGCCGTAATGGGCACTGAAGCTTTCTTT. It specifies CSVELLSGAVMGTEAFF. The chain is built from TRBV29-1 and TRBJ1-1; possibly TRBD1 for D (5 bases). Germline loops: CDR1 SQVTM, CDR2 ANQGSEA. Trimming took off 2 bases at V and 4 bases at J, with 23 bases between the two ends. The CDR3 has 17 amino acids. The full variable domain, rest sourced from reference TRBV29-1 and TRBJ1-1, is SAVISQKPSRDICQRGTSLTIQCQVDSQVTMMFWYRQQPGQSLTLIATANQGSEATYESGFVIDKFPISRPNLTFSTLTVSNMSPEDSSIYLCSVELLSGAVMGTEAFFGQGTRLTVV.

The V and J genes are TRBV28 and TRBJ2-3, with no clear D. V gave up 4 bases and J gave up 9 bases, with 23 bases separating them. Germline V lookup: CDR1 MDHEN, CDR2 SYDVKM. The CDR3 is 16 amino acids. The CDR3, as DNA: TGTGCCAGCAGTTCCTATCCCGGGTCCCTGGTAGAGACGCAGTATTTT. This translates into CASSSYPGSLVETQYF.

The count of this clone is one. V gene TRBV5-1 combines with J gene TRBJ1-1; 9 nucleotides align to TRBD1. With 2 bases clipped from V and 3 bases from J, the junction kept 8 bases outside the gene matches. CDR3 size: 16 residues. Germline-derived CDR1 and CDR2 are SGHRS and YFSETQ. Here the CDR3 reads CASSFGNRDRDTEAFF. CDR3 nucleotides: TGCGCCAGCAGCTTTGGAAACCGGGACAGGGACACTGAAGCTTTCTTT.